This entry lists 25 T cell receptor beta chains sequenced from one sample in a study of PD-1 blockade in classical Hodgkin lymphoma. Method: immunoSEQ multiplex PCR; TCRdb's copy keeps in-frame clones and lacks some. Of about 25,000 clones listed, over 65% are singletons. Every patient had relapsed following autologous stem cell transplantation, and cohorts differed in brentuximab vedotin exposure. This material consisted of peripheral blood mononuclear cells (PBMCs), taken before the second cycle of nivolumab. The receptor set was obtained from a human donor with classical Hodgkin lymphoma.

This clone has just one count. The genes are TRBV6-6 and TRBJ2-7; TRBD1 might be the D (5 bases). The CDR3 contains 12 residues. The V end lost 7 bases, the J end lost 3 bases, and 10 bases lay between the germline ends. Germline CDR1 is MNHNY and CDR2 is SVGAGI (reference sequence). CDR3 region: CASKAGIYEQYF. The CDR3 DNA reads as TGTGCCAGCAAAGCAGGGATCTACGAGCAGTACTTC.

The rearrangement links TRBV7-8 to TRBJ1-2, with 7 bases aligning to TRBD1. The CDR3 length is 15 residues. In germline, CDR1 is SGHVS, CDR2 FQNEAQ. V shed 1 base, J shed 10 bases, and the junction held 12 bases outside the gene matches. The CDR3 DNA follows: TGTGCCAGCAGCTTAGATCTACAGGGGTGGGTTGACTACACCTTC. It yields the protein CASSLDLQGWVDYTF.

The CDR3: CASGEARLSTDTQYF. The CDR3 region has the DNA TGTGCCAGCGGAGAAGCTCGACTGAGCACAGATACGCAGTATTTT. V usage is TRBV25-1 and J usage is TRBJ2-3; D ambiguous. The CDR3 loop spans 15 amino acids. CDR1 is MGHDK, CDR2 SYGVNS, per germline. Trimming cost V 8 bases and J 0 bases, with 15 bases left between them. Combining the CDR3 with reference TRBV25-1 and TRBJ2-3 gives the whole variable domain EADIYQTPRYLVIGTGKKITLECSQTMGHDKMYWYQQDPGMELHLIHYSYGVNSTEKGDLSSESTVSRIRTEHFPLTLESARPSHTSQYLCASGEARLSTDTQYFGPGTRLTVL.

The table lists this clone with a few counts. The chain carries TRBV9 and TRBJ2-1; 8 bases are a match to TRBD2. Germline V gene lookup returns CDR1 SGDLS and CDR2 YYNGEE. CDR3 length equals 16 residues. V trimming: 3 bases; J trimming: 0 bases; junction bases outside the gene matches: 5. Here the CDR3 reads CASSDFLAGSYNEQFF. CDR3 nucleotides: TGTGCCAGCAGCGATTTCCTAGCGGGCTCCTACAATGAGCAGTTCTTC.

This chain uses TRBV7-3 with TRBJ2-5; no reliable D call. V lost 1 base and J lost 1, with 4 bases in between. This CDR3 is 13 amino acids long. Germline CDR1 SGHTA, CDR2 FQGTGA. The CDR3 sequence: CASSLNRQETQYF. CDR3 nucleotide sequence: TGTGCCAGCAGCTTAAACCGCCAAGAGACCCAGTACTTC.

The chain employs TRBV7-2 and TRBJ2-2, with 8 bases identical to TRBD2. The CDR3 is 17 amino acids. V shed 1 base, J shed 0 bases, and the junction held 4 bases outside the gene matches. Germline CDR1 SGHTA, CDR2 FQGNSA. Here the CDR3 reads CASSLVGTRANTGELFF. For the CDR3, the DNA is TGTGCCAGCAGCTTAGTCGGGACTAGAGCGAACACCGGGGAGCTGTTTTTT.

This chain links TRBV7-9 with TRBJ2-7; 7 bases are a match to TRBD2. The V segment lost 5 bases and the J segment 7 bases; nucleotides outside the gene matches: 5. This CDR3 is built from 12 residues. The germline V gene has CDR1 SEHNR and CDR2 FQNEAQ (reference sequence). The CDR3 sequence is CASSPQREEQYF. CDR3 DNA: TGTGCCAGCAGCCCCCAGCGGGAAGAGCAGTACTTC.

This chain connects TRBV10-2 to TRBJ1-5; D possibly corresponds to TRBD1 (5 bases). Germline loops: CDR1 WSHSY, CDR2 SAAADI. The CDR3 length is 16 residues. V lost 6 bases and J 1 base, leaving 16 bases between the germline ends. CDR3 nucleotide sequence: TGCGCCAGCAGCGGGGGACGGGGGGGGAGCAATCAGCCCCAGCATTTT. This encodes CASSGGRGGSNQPQHF.

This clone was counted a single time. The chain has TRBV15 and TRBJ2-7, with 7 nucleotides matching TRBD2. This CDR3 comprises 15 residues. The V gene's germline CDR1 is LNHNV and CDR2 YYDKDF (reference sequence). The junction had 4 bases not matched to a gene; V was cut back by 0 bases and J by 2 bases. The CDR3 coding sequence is TGTGCCACCAGCAGAGATGGCGGGGGAGCCTACGAGCAGTACTTC. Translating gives CATSRDGGGAYEQYF.

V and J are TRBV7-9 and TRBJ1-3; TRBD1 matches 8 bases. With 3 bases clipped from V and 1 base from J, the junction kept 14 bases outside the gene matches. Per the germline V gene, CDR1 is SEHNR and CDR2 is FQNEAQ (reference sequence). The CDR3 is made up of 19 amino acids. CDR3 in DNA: TGTGCCAGCAGCTTGGACAGGGCGGGTGGTGGATTTTCTGGAAACACCATATATTTT. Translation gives CASSLDRAGGGFSGNTIYF.

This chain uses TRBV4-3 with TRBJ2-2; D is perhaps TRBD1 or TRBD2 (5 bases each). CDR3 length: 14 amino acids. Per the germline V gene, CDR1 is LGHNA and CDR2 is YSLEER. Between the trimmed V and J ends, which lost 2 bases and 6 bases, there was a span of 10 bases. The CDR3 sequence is CASSQPGAAGELFF. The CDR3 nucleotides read TGCGCCAGCAGCCAACCCGGGGCTGCCGGGGAGCTGTTTTTT.

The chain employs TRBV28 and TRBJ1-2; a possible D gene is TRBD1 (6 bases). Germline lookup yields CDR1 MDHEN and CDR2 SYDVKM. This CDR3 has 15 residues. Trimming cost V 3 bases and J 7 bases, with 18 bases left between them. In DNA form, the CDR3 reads TGTGCCAGCAGTTTGGGGCAGGGGTATCGGACTGGCTACACCTTC. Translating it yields CASSLGQGYRTGYTF.

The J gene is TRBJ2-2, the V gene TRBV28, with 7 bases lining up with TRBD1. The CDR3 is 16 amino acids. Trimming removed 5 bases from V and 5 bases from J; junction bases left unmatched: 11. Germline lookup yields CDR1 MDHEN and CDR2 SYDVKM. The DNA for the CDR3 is TGTGCCAGCAGTCCTCTAGACAGGGCGAGGACCGGGGAGCTGTTTTTT. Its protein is CASSPLDRARTGELFF.

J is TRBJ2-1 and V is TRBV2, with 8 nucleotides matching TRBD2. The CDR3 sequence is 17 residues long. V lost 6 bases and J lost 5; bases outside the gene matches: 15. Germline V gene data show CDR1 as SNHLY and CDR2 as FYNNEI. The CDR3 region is CASRPTWTSRQNNEQFF. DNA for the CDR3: TGTGCCAGCAGACCCACTTGGACTAGCCGCCAGAACAATGAGCAGTTCTTC.

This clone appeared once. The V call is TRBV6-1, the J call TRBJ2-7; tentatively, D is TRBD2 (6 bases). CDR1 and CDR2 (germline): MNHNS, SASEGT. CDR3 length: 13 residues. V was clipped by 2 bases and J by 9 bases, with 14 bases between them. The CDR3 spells CASSEFGLSGQYF. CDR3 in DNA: TGTGCCAGCAGTGAATTCGGACTATCGGGGCAGTACTTC.

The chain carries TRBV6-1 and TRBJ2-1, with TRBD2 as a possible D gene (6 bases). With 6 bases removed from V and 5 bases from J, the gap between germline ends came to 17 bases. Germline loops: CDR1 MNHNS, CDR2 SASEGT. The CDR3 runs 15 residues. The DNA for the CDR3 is TGTGCCAGCAGGCCCGACGGGGGACCTAACAATGAGCAGTTCTTC. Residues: CASRPDGGPNNEQFF.

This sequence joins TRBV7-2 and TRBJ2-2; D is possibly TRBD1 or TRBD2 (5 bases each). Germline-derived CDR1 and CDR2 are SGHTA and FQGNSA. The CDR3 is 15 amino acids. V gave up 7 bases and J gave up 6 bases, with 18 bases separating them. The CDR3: CASTTSGTQAGELFF. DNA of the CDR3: TGTGCCAGCACCACCTCCGGGACGCAAGCCGGGGAGCTGTTTTTT.

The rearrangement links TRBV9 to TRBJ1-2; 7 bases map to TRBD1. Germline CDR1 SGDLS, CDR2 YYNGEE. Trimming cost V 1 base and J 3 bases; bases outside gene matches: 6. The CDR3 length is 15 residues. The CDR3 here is CASSVRGTGDYGYTF. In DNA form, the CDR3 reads TGTGCCAGCAGCGTAAGGGGTACAGGGGACTATGGCTACACCTTC.

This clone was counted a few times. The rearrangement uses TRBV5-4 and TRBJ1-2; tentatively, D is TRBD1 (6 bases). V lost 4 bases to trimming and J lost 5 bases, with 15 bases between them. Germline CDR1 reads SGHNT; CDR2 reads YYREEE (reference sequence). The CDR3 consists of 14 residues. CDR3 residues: CASSPGVGVYGYTF. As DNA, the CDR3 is TGTGCCAGCAGCCCAGGGGTTGGGGTGTATGGCTACACCTTC.

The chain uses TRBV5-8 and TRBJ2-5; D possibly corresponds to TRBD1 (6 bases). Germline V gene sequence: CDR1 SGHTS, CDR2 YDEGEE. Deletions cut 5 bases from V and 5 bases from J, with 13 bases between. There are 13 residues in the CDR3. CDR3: CASRRTVRETQYF. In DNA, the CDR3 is TGTGCCAGCAGACGGACAGTCCGGGAGACCCAGTACTTC.

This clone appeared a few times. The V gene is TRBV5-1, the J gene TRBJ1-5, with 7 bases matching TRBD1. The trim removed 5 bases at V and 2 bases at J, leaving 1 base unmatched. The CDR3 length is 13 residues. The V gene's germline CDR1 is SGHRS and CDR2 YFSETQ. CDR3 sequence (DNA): TGCGCCAGCAGTCAGGGGGGCAATCAGCCCCAGCATTTT. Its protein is CASSQGGNQPQHF.

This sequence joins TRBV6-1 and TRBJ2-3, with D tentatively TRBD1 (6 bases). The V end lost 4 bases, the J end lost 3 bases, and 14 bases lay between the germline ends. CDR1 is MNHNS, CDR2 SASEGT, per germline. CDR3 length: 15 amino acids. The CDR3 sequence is CASSGTGWQTDTQYF. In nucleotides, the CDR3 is TGTGCCAGCAGTGGTACAGGGTGGCAGACAGATACGCAGTATTTT.

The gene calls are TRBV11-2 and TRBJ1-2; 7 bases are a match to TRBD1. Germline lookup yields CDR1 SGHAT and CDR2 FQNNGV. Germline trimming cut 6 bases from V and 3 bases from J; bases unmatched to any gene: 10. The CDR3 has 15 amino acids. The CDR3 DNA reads TGTGCCAGCAGAACTATCAGGGGGAATGACTATGGCTACACCTTC. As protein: CASRTIRGNDYGYTF.

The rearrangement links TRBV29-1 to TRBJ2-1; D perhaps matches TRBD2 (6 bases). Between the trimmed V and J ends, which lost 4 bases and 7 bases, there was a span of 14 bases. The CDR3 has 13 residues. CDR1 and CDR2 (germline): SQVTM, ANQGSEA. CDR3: CSVVLRLVNEQFF. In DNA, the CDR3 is TGCAGCGTTGTATTGAGACTAGTGAATGAGCAGTTCTTC.

The DNA of the CDR3 is TGCAGCGTTGATCCCGGGACAGCACCCTACAATGAGCAGTTCTTC. It translates to CSVDPGTAPYNEQFF. This chain joins TRBV29-1 and TRBJ2-1, with TRBD1 matching over 7 bases. Trimming at V came to 3 bases and at J to 2 bases, leaving 7 bases not matched to a gene. CDR3 length: 15 residues. CDR1 SQVTM and CDR2 ANQGSEA come from the germline V gene.